The 27 T cell receptor beta chains reported below all come from one sample, sequenced in a study of shared clonotypes between healthy human individuals (dated by TCRdb to about 2020). Preparation of the library involved the immunoSEQ multiplex PCR assay. TCRdb re-hosts the immuneACCESS table, in-frame sequences only. Its copies lack some clones; in the studies checked, an unresolved V gene accounts for under half of them, and the cause for the rest is not known. The sample table shows fewer than 600,000 clones, and roughly 80% are seen once. The ten top clones hold about 12% of the sample. The sequenced material came from PBMCs. The receptors here all came from a woman between 35 and 50 years old in good health. Some clones in this sample may be carry-over from other donors' samples.

The chain uses TRBV29-1 and TRBJ1-4; TRBD1 agrees at 7 bases. CDR1 is SQVTM, CDR2 ANQGSEA, per germline. V lost 6 bases, J lost 5 bases, and 6 bases stayed unmatched. The CDR3 extends over 13 amino acids. CDR3 sequence: CSVQGQTNEKLFF. CDR3 DNA: TGCAGCGTCCAGGGACAGACGAATGAAAAACTGTTTTTT.

This chain connects TRBV11-1 to TRBJ2-1; possibly TRBD2 for D (6 bases). The CDR3 runs to 12 residues. CDR1 SGHAT and CDR2 FQDESV come from the germline V gene (reference sequence). Trimming took 4 bases from V and 10 from J, leaving 11 bases between them. The CDR3 loop is CASSWDSAEQFF. For the CDR3, the DNA is TGTGCCAGCAGCTGGGACTCCGCAGAGCAGTTCTTC.

In its sample, this clone was seen many times. The chain links TRBV25-1 to TRBJ2-3; either TRBD1 or TRBD2 may supply D (5 bases each). Germline V CDR1 and CDR2: MGHDK, SYGVNS. This CDR3 has 13 residues. V lost 8 bases to trimming and J lost 4 bases, with 13 bases between them. This CDR3 is CASGLGVPDTQYF. The CDR3 coding sequence is TGTGCCAGCGGCCTGGGGGTTCCAGATACGCAGTATTTT.

The rearrangement links TRBV5-4 to TRBJ1-1; 8 bases are shared with TRBD1. The CDR3 length is 16 residues. V shed 0 bases, J shed 5 bases, and the junction held 9 bases outside the gene matches. Germline CDR1 SGHNT, CDR2 YYREEE (reference sequence). CDR3 nucleotide sequence: TGTGCCAGCAGCTTGGACGGACAGGGAGGTTGGACTGAAGCTTTCTTT. Protein sequence: CASSLDGQGGWTEAFF.

V is TRBV28 and J is TRBJ2-2; 8 bases are a match to TRBD1. CDR3 length equals 15 residues. Trimming at V came to 7 bases and at J to 1 base, leaving 5 bases not matched to a gene. Per the germline V gene, CDR1 is MDHEN and CDR2 is SYDVKM. This CDR3 is CASTPGTGNTGELFF. The DNA of the CDR3 is TGTGCCAGCACCCCCGGGACAGGGAACACCGGGGAGCTGTTTTTT.

About this clone: A read error is possible here, since a much larger clone lies one base away. The chain combines TRBV7-6 with TRBJ1-2; D not resolved. The germline CDR1 and CDR2 sequences are SGHVS and FNYEAQ. Deletions cut 1 base from V and 3 bases from J, with 3 bases between. There are 12 residues in the CDR3. The CDR3 nucleotides read TGTGCCAGCAGCTTAGACTACTATGGCTACACCTTC. Amino acids: CASSLDYYGYTF. The full variable domain, with the rest looked up from reference TRBV7-6 and TRBJ1-2, is GAGVSQSPRYKVTKRGQDVALRCDPISGHVSLYWYRQALGQGPEFLTYFNYEAQQDKSGLPNDRFSAERPEGSISTLTIQRTEQRDSAMYRCASSLDYYGYTFGSGTRLTVV.

The chain employs TRBV19 and TRBJ2-2; 10 nucleotides agree with TRBD2. Germline-derived CDR1 and CDR2 are LNHDA and SQIVND (reference sequence). The junction had 5 bases not matched to a gene; V was cut back by 6 bases and J by 1 base. The CDR3 covers 16 residues. The CDR3 DNA follows: TGTGCCAGTAGGCTAGCGGGAGCTTTGAACACCGGGGAGCTGTTTTTT. This sequence encodes CASRLAGALNTGELFF.

To note about this clone: This specimen includes other DNA sequences encoding the same CDR3. The rearrangement links TRBV29-1 to TRBJ1-4; D possibly corresponds to TRBD1 (5 bases). Germline values: CDR1 SQVTM, CDR2 ANQGSEA. V dropped 2 bases and J dropped 7 bases, with 5 bases sitting between them. The CDR3 loop spans 11 amino acids. CDR3 nucleotides: TGCAGCGTTGAAAGGGGTGAAAAACTGTTTTTT. Its translation is CSVERGEKLFF.

This clone was observed a few times. The chain joins TRBV27 to TRBJ2-5; perhaps TRBD2 as D (6 bases). This CDR3 region has 13 residues. Germline lookup yields CDR1 MNHEY and CDR2 SMNVEV (reference sequence). V was trimmed by 5 bases and J by 4 bases, leaving 11 bases between them. The CDR3 bases are TGTGCCAGCAGTGAAGCGGGCGGAGAGACCCAGTACTTC. Translated, it gives CASSEAGGETQYF.

The chain is built from TRBV19 and TRBJ2-1; D remains unclear. The germline V gene has CDR1 LNHDA and CDR2 SQIVND (reference sequence). This CDR3 is built from 15 residues. V shed 3 bases and J shed 4 bases, with 13 bases lying between them. The CDR3: CASSIGPGEYNEQFF. CDR3 DNA: TGTGCCAGTAGTATTGGGCCCGGTGAGTACAATGAGCAGTTCTTC.

The genes are TRBV12-2 and TRBJ1-5. TRBV12-2 is a pseudogene locus. The CDR3 extends over 15 amino acids. DNA of the CDR3: TGTGCAAGTCGCTTACCGGGCAGGAGCAATCAGCCCCAGCATTTT. This translates into CASRLPGRSNQPQHF.

In regard to this clone: A much larger clone differs by one base, so this may be a read error. The sample has other DNA sequences that encode this CDR3 too. The V and J genes are TRBV7-2 and TRBJ2-3, with D possibly being TRBD1 or TRBD2 (6 bases each). Between the trimmed V and J ends, which lost 5 bases and 10 bases, there was a span of 16 bases. The germline V gene has CDR1 SGHTA and CDR2 FQGNSA. The CDR3 totals 13 residues. The CDR3 DNA is TGTGCCAGCAGCCCGACCCCGGGGGCAGCGCAGTATTTT. Protein: CASSPTPGAAQYF.

The V call is TRBV4-3, the J call TRBJ2-2, with 7 positions matching TRBD2. Trimming cost V 2 bases and J 1 base; bases outside gene matches: 4. CDR1 is LGHNA and CDR2 is YSLEER in the germline V gene. The CDR3 is 16 residues long. CDR3 protein: CASSQIGEGNTGELFF. The CDR3 nucleotides are TGCGCCAGCAGCCAAATAGGGGAGGGGAACACCGGGGAGCTGTTTTTT.

V is TRBV7-9 and J is TRBJ1-2, with D possibly TRBD1 on 6 matching bases. Germline assignment: CDR1 SEHNR and CDR2 FQNEAQ (reference sequence). Trimming shortened V by 1 base and J by 4 bases, and 7 bases separated the two germline ends. This CDR3 spans 13 amino acids. CDR3 coding DNA: TGTGCCAGCAGCTTAGAACAGGGCTATGGCTACACCTTC. This translates into CASSLEQGYGYTF.

In its sample, this clone was seen once. CDR3 in DNA: TGTGCCAGCAGTCGGGAGGGAGAGCAGTACTTC. It is translated as CASSREGEQYF. The chain has TRBV6-5 and TRBJ2-7; 8 bases are shared with TRBD2. The CDR3 sequence is 11 residues long. The germline CDR1 and CDR2 sequences are MNHEY and SVGAGI. Germline trimming cut 5 bases from V and 7 bases from J; bases unmatched to any gene: 1.

Of note for this clone: A read error is possible here, since a much larger clone lies one base away. The chain recombines TRBV4-2 with TRBJ2-1, with 11 bases aligning to TRBD2. Germline values: CDR1 LGHNA, CDR2 YNFKEQ. The CDR3 is 17 amino acids. The CDR3 DNA follows: TGTGCCAACAGCCAAGAGGCGGCTAGCGGGAGGTTGGGTGAGCAGTTCTTC. This sequence encodes CANSQEAASGRLGEQFF.

The chain couples TRBV30 to TRBJ2-3; 13 nucleotides line up with TRBD2. This CDR3 comprises 18 residues. V trimming: 5 bases; J trimming: 2 bases; junction bases outside the gene matches: 13. In germline, CDR1 is GTSNPN, CDR2 SVGIG (reference sequence). CDR3: CAWVGLAGATGDTDTQYF. The CDR3 DNA is TGTGCCTGGGTAGGACTAGCGGGAGCGACGGGAGACACAGATACGCAGTATTTT.

This rearrangement joins TRBV7-8 to TRBJ1-1; 7 bases map to TRBD1. Trimming at V came to 5 bases and at J to 1 base, leaving 10 bases not matched to a gene. This CDR3 spans 16 amino acids. Germline CDR1 is SGHVS and CDR2 is FQNEAQ. CDR3 nucleotides: TGTGCCAGCAGCCCCGCTCAGGGGGAAGGGAACACTGAAGCTTTCTTT. Residues: CASSPAQGEGNTEAFF.

This clone was counted only a few times. The rearrangement uses TRBV5-6 and TRBJ2-1; D is uncertain. The length of the CDR3 is 15 residues. Germline lookup yields CDR1 SGHDT and CDR2 YYEEEE. Trimming stripped 0 bases from V and 1 base from J, with 8 bases between. This CDR3 is CASSLGPTSYNEQFF. The CDR3 bases are TGTGCCAGCAGCTTGGGACCCACATCCTACAATGAGCAGTTCTTC.

This clone was seen more than once but under ten times. A far larger clone is a single base away, which makes a read error likely. This same CDR3 is encoded by further DNA sequences in the sample. The chain recombines TRBV19 with TRBJ1-2; D possibly corresponds to TRBD1 (5 bases). CDR1 and CDR2 (germline): LNHDA, SQIVND (reference sequence). CDR3 size: 14 residues. The CDR3 DNA is TGCGCCAGTAGTCCGCAGGGCCGCAACTATGGCTACACCTTC. As protein: CASSPQGRNYGYTF.

V usage is TRBV29-1 and J usage is TRBJ2-7, with 12 bases identical to TRBD1. This CDR3 comprises 14 residues. The V gene's germline CDR1 is SQVTM and CDR2 ANQGSEA. V shed 5 bases, J shed 5 bases, and the junction held 7 bases outside the gene matches. The CDR3 DNA reads TGCAGCGTTTCCGGGACAGGGGGCCTGGACGAGCAGTACTTC. This codes for CSVSGTGGLDEQYF.

This clone was observed at least ten times. The chain recombines TRBV30 with TRBJ1-3, with 8 nucleotides matching TRBD1. Germline V lookup: CDR1 GTSNPN, CDR2 SVGIG (reference sequence). The CDR3 runs to 14 residues. With 3 bases clipped from V and 2 bases from J, the junction kept 3 bases outside the gene matches. The CDR3, as DNA: TGTGCCTGGAGGCCGGGACAGGCTGGAAACACCATATATTTT. It translates to CAWRPGQAGNTIYF.

This chain joins TRBV7-9 and TRBJ1-4; 11 nucleotides match TRBD1. The V gene's germline CDR1 is SEHNR and CDR2 FQNEAQ (reference sequence). V trimming: 5 bases; J trimming: 3 bases; junction bases outside the gene matches: 11. The CDR3 runs to 18 residues. CDR3 nucleotide sequence: TGTGCCAGCAGCAACCGGGACAGGGGGAAAACGGCTAATGAAAAACTGTTTTTT. It encodes CASSNRDRGKTANEKLFF.

Concerning this clone: At one end the junction does not follow the germline gene, possibly because of a read error. V usage is TRBV7-9 and J usage is TRBJ1-1, with TRBD1 as a possible D gene (6 bases). The CDR3 is 13 residues long. Germline V gives CDR1 SEHNR, CDR2 FQNEAQ (reference sequence). The CDR3 DNA is TGTGCCAGCAGTTTAGAGGACAGATTGGGAGCTTTCTTT. It encodes CASSLEDRLGAFF.

The J gene is TRBJ2-3, the V gene TRBV28; weak D call: TRBD1 (6 bases). Trimming pared 6 bases from V and 1 base from J, leaving 17 bases between. In germline, CDR1 is MDHEN, CDR2 SYDVKM. The CDR3 contains 16 residues. CDR3 DNA sequence: TGTGCCAGCAGCTCGAACAGGGTAGGAGGCACAGATACGCAGTATTTT. Its translation: CASSSNRVGGTDTQYF.

This clone appeared a single time. This CDR3 reads CASSPLVAGVGYTF. CDR3 DNA: TGTGCCAGCAGCCCACTGGTGGCCGGGGTTGGCTACACCTTC. The rearrangement joins TRBV4-2 to TRBJ1-2; D gene ambiguous. The CDR3 is 14 amino acids. V lost 4 bases and J 7 bases, leaving 16 bases between the germline ends. CDR1 LGHNA and CDR2 YNFKEQ come from the germline V gene.

In the case of this clone: An end of the junction differs from the germline gene, which may be a read error. This rearrangement joins TRBV9 to TRBJ2-2; the D gene is possibly TRBD2 (5 bases). The CDR3 consists of 14 residues. Germline-derived CDR1 and CDR2 are SGDLS and YYNGEE. CDR3 sequence reads: CASSPSLATGEPFF. The CDR3 bases are TGTGCCAGCAGCCCTTCGCTAGCTACCGGGGAGCCGTTTTTT.